This T cell receptor (beta chain) was documented in a study of T cell responses to AZD1222 COVID-19 vaccine. Looking at the study overall: It was second doses at about 4 or about 12 weeks that were pooled.

Points on this clone: Antigen: not known.

The CDR3 length is 16 residues. V gave up 3 bases and J gave up 10 bases; unmatched junction bases: 16. Germline values: CDR1 KGHDR, CDR2 SFDVKD. Study-wide findings and caveats: Most donors were white British and more were female, and clonal diversity was possibly underestimated.

Assay used: immunoSEQ multiplex PCR; TCRdb lists only in-frame clones, some missing. The profile shows 60,000 to 75,000 clones, about 85% of them singletons. The sample consisted of peripheral blood, taken on day 0 of AZD1222 vaccination. This receptor was obtained from an adult in good health. The genes are TRBV24-1 and TRBJ1-1; TRBD1 agrees at 7 bases. For the CDR3, the DNA is TGTGCCACCAGTGATCCTCGGGACAGCGGGTTAGCACGAGCTTTCTTT. This translates into CATSDPRDSGLARAFF.